The next 10 T cell receptor beta chains were all read from a single sample in a study of CDR3 diversity in severe acne. Using its own MiXCR run on the PCR reads, TCRdb lists one record per CDR3 protein. The repertoire includes about 98,000 distinct CDR3 sequences, roughly 51% of them detected once, and 9.5% to 15% sits in the top ten. Sequencing input: blood. The receptors were gathered from a male donor with acne.

Concerning this clonotype itself: The CDR3 does not close with the conserved phenylalanine or tryptophan, likely indicating a read error. DNA of the CDR3: TGTGCCAGCAGCTTAGCGTTGGATGGGAGGCCGTCTGGCTACACCTTA. Encoded protein: CASSLALDGRPSGYTL. The gene calls are TRBV13 and TRBJ1-2; D uncertain. Per germline, CDR1 PRHDT and CDR2 FYEKMQ (reference sequence). The ends were cut back, 1 base at V and 7 bases at J, with 19 bases in the middle. This CDR3 has 16 amino acids.

This clonotype showed up many times. The genes are TRBV10-3 and TRBJ1-1; possible D gene TRBD1, 6 bases. V lost 7 bases to trimming and J lost 3 bases, with 21 bases between them. This CDR3 contains 16 residues. Per germline, CDR1 ENHRY and CDR2 SYGVKD. CDR3 sequence reads: CAITPADRFEDTEAFF. DNA of the CDR3: TGTGCCATCACTCCGGCCGACAGGTTCGAAGACACTGAAGCTTTCTTT.

This clonotype was seen at least ten times. V is TRBV6-1 and J is TRBJ1-2; the D is unclear. CDR1 and CDR2 (germline): MNHNS, SASEGT. This CDR3 has 14 residues. The V end was cut by 2 bases, the J end by 2 bases, with 9 bases between. The CDR3 loop is CASSELLLNYGYTF. CDR3 DNA: TGTGCCAGCAGTGAACTTTTACTGAACTATGGCTACACCTTC.

This clonotype appeared many times. A read error may explain this, as a much larger clone is one base away. The chain is built from TRBV11-2 and TRBJ2-3; D may correspond to TRBD1 or TRBD2 (5 bases each). From germline, CDR1 is SGHAT and CDR2 FQNNGV. The CDR3 runs 15 residues. CDR3 residues: CACSLGALGKGVQYF. The CDR3 coding sequence is TGTGCCTGCAGCTTAGGGGCCCTCGGGAAGGGAGTGCAGTATTTT. Filled out from reference TRBV11-2 and TRBJ2-3, the complete variable domain reads EAGVAQSPRYKIIEKRQSVAFWCNPISGHATLYWYQQILGQGPKLLIQFQNNGVVDDSQLPKDRFSAERLKGVDSTLKIQPAKLEDSAVYLCACSLGALGKGVQYFGPGTRLTVL.

Of note for this clonotype: Because the CDR3 is missing its conserved closing phenylalanine or tryptophan, this is likely a read error. The chain has TRBV28 and TRBJ1-2, with D uncertain. The CDR3 has 14 amino acids. V was cut by 2 bases and J by 7 bases, with 14 bases left in between. The germline V gene has CDR1 MDHEN and CDR2 SYDVKM. The CDR3 DNA reads as TGTGCCAGCAGTTTAACTCTCTACCCTGGTGGCTACACCTCC. Translation: CASSLTLYPGGYTS.

The chain couples TRBV7-9 to TRBJ2-5, with D tentatively TRBD1 or TRBD2 (6 bases each). The CDR3 extends over 16 amino acids. The germline V gene encodes CDR1 SEHNR and CDR2 FQNEAQ (reference sequence). V dropped 4 bases and J dropped 3 bases, with 18 bases sitting between them. The CDR3 DNA reads as TGTGCCAGCAGCTACAGGGAATCCGGGAGAAAAGAGACCCAGTACTTC. As protein: CASSYRESGRKETQYF.

In this sample, this clonotype turned up a few times. The chain couples TRBV4-1 to TRBJ2-5, with a tentative D call TRBD2 (6 bases). The V end lost 3 bases, the J end lost 5 bases, and 22 bases lay between the germline ends. The CDR3 runs to 17 residues. CDR1 and CDR2 (germline): MGHRA, YSYEKL. CDR3 bases: TGCGCCAGCAGCCAGGATTTTCCGGGACTCCCTGGGGAGACCCAGTACTTC. As protein: CASSQDFPGLPGETQYF.

The table lists this clonotype with many counts. The rearrangement joins TRBV6-5 to TRBJ2-7; 7 bases align to TRBD1. Germline values: CDR1 MNHEY, CDR2 SVGAGI. CDR3 length: 14 residues. V dropped 5 bases and J dropped 1; count of bases not matched to a gene: 5. CDR3 coding DNA: TGTGCCAGCAGTCTGGGGACAGATTCCTACGAGCAGTACTTC. As protein: CASSLGTDSYEQYF.

Notes on this clonotype: Germline and junction disagree at one end, which may indicate a read error. The gene calls are TRBV10-2 and TRBJ1-1; D gene unclear. This CDR3 contains 14 residues. Germline loops: CDR1 WSHSY, CDR2 SAAADI. The CDR3 bases are TGCGCCAGCAGTGAGCTCGGCGGGAACACTGTAGCTTTCTTT. This encodes CASSELGGNTVAFF.

This chain joins TRBV29-1 and TRBJ2-2, with D hard to call. The CDR3 spans 13 residues. V was shortened by 5 bases and J by 1 base, with 8 bases between the two germline ends. Germline-derived CDR1 and CDR2 are SQVTM and ANQGSEA. This chain's CDR3 is CSVLRLNTGELFF. DNA for the CDR3: TGCAGCGTTCTTAGGCTGAACACCGGGGAGCTGTTTTTT.